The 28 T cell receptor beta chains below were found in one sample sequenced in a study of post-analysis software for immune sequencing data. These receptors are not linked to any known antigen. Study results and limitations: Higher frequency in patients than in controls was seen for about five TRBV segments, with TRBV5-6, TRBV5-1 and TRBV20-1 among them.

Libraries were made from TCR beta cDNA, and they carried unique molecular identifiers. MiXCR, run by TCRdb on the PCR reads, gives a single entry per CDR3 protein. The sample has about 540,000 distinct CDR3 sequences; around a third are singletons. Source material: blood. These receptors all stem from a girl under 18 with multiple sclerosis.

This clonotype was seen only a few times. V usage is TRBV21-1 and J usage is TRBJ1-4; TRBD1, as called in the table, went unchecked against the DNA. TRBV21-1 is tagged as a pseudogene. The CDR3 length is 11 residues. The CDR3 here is CASSYTGTLFF. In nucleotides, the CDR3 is TGTGCCAGCAGCTATACAGGAACACTGTTTTTT.

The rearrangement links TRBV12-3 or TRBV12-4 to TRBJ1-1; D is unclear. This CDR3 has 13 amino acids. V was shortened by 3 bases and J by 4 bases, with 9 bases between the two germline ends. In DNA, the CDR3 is TGTGCCAGCAGTTTCTTACAAGGCACTGAAGCTTTCTTT. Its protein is CASSFLQGTEAFF.

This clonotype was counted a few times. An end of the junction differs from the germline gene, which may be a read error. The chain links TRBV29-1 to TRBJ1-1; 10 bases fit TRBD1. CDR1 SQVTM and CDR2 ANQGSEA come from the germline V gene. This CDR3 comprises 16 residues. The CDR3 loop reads CSVEVQGTGASTEAFF. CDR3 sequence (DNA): TGCAGCGTCGAAGTCCAAGGGACAGGGGCTAGCACTGAAGCTTTCTTT. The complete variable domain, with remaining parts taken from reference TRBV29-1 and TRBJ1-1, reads SAVISQKPSRDICQRGTSLTIQCQVDSQVTMMFWYRQQPGQSLTLIATANQGSEATYESGFVIDKFPISRPNLTFSTLTVSNMSPEDSSIYLCSVEVQGTGASTEAFFGQGTRLTVV.

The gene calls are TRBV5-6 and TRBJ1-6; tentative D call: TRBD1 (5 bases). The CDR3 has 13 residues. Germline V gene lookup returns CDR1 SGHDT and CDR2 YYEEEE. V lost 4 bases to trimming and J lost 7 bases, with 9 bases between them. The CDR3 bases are TGTGCCAGCAGCCTGGGGGACAATTCACCCCTCCACTTT. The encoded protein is CASSLGDNSPLHF.

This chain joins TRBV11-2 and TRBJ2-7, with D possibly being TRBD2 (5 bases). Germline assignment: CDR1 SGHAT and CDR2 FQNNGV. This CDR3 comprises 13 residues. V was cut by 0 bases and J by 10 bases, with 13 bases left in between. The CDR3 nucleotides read TGTGCCAGCAGCTTAGAACCCCCCCTAGCCCAGTACTTC. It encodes CASSLEPPLAQYF. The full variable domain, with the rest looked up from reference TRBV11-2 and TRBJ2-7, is EAGVAQSPRYKIIEKRQSVAFWCNPISGHATLYWYQQILGQGPKLLIQFQNNGVVDDSQLPKDRFSAERLKGVDSTLKIQPAKLEDSAVYLCASSLEPPLAQYFGPGTRLTVT.

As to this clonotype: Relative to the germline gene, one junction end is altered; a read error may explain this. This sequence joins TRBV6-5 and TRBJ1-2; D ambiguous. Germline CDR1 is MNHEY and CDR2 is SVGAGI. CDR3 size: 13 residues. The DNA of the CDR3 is TGTGCCAGCAGCCTCTTAGGCAACTATGGCTACATCTTC. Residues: CASSLLGNYGYIF.

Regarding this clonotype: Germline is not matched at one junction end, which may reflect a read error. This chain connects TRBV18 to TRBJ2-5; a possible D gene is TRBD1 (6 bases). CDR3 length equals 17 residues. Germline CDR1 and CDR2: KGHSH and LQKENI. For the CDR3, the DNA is TGTGCCAGCTCATCACCCGAGAACAGGGTCGAGCGGGAGACCCAGTACTTC. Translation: CASSSPENRVERETQYF.

CDR3 in DNA: TGCAGCGTCGATGGACGGAGATTTAACCAAGAGACCCAGTACTTC. This sequence encodes CSVDGRRFNQETQYF. The rearrangement joins TRBV29-1 to TRBJ2-5; unclear D gene. Per the germline V gene, CDR1 is SQVTM and CDR2 is ANQGSEA. V dropped 6 bases and J dropped 0 bases, with 17 bases sitting between them. This CDR3 contains 15 residues.

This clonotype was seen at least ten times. CDR3 coding DNA: TGCAGTGCTAGAGACCCCCTTAACTCCGGCGAGCAGTACTTC. This translates into CSARDPLNSGEQYF. The chain carries TRBV20-1 and TRBJ2-7, with D unclear. CDR1 and CDR2 from the germline V gene are DFQATT and SNEGSKA (reference sequence). CDR3 length equals 14 residues. Trimming left V 0 bases short and J 6 bases short, with 15 bases between.

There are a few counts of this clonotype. The CDR3 loop reads CASRGQIANTGELFF. DNA for the CDR3: TGTGCCAGCAGAGGACAGATCGCGAACACCGGGGAGCTGTTTTTT. The gene calls are TRBV6-1 and TRBJ2-2, with a weak D call TRBD1 (6 bases). The CDR3 extends over 15 amino acids. Per germline, CDR1 MNHNS and CDR2 SASEGT. Trimming removed 6 bases from V and 0 bases from J, with 11 bases in between.

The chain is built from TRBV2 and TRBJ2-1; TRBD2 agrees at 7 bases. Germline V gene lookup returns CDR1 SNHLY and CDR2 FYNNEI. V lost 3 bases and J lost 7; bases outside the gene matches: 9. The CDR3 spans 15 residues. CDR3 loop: CASSEASGVGNEQFF. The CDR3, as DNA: TGTGCCAGCAGTGAGGCGAGCGGGGTGGGGAATGAGCAGTTCTTC.

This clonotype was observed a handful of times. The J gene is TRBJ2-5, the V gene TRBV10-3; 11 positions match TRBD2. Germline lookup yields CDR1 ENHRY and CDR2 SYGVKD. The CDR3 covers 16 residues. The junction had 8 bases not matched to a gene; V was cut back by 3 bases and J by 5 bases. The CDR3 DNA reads TGTGCCATCAGTGAACTTTTGTCTAGCGGGGGGGAGACCCAGTACTTC. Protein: CAISELLSSGGETQYF.

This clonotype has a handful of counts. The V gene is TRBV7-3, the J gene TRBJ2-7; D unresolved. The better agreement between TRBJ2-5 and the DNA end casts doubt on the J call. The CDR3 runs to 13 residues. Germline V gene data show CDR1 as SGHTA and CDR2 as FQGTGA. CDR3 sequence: CASSPMPLETQYF. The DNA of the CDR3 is TGTGCCAGCAGCCCAATGCCCCTAGAGACCCAGTACTTC.

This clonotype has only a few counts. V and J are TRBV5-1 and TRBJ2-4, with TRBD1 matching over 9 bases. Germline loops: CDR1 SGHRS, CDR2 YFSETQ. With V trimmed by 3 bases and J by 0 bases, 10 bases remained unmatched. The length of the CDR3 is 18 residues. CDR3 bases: TGCGCCAGCAGCTGGAATATACAGGGGGCGCGAGCCAAAAACATTCAGTACTTC. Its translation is CASSWNIQGARAKNIQYF.

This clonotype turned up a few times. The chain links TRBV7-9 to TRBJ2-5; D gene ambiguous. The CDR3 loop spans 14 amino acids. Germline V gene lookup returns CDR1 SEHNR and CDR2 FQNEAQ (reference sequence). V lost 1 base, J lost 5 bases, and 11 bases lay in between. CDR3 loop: CASSLVSTVETQYF. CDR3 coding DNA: TGTGCCAGCAGCTTAGTATCCACCGTGGAGACCCAGTACTTC.

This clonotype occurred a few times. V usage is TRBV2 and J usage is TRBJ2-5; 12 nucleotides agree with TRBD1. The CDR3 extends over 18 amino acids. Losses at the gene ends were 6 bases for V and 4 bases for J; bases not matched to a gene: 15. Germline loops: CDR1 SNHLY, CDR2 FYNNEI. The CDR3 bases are TGTGCCAGCAGACGTTCCTACTCGGGACAGGGGGCTAGAGAGACCCAGTACTTC. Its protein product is CASRRSYSGQGARETQYF. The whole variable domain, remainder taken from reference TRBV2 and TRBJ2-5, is EPEVTQTPSHQVTQMGQEVILRCVPISNHLYFYWYRQILGQKVEFLVSFYNNEISEKSEIFDDQFSVERPDGSNFTLKIRSTKLEDSAMYFCASRRSYSGQGARETQYFGPGTRLLVL.

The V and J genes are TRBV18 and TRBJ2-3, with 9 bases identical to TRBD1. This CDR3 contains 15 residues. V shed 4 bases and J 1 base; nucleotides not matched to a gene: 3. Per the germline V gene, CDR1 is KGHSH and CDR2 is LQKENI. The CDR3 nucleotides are TGTGCCAGCTCACGAGGACAGGGGCGCACAGATACGCAGTATTTT. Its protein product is CASSRGQGRTDTQYF. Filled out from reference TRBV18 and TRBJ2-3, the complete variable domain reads NAGVMQNPRHLVRRRGQEARLRCSPMKGHSHVYWYRQLPEEGLKFMVYLQKENIIDESGMPKERFSAEFPKEGPSILRIQQVVRGDSAAYFCASSRGQGRTDTQYFGPGTRLTVL.

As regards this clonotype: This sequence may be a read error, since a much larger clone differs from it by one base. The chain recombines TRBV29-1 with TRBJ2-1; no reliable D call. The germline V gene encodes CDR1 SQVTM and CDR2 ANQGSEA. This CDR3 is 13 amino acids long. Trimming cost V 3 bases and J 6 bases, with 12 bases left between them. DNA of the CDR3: TGCAGCGTTGATCGGGCCCCTACCAATGAGCAGTTCTTC. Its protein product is CSVDRAPTNEQFF.

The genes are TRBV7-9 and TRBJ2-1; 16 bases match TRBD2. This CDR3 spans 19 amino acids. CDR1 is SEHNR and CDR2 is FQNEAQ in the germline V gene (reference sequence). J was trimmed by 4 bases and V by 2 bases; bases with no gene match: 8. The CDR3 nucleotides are TGTGCCAGCAGCTTAAAGGGACTAGCGGGGGGGCCCCTTTACAATGAGCAGTTCTTC. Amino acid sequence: CASSLKGLAGGPLYNEQFF. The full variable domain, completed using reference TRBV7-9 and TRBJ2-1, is DTGVSQNPRHKITKRGQNVTFRCDPISEHNRLYWYRQTLGQGPEFLTYFQNEAQLEKSRLLSDRFSAERPKGSFSTLEIQRTEQGDSAMYLCASSLKGLAGGPLYNEQFFGPGTRLTVL.

For the CDR3, the DNA is TGCAGTGCTAGGCCCCGGAGGGACAGGGGGAGGAATCAGCCCCAGCATTTT. Protein: CSARPRRDRGRNQPQHF. The V gene is TRBV20-1, the J gene TRBJ1-5, with TRBD1 matching 11 bases. CDR1 and CDR2 from the germline V gene are DFQATT and SNEGSKA (reference sequence). The CDR3 sequence is 17 residues long. J gave up 4 bases and V 3 bases, and 11 bases lay outside the gene matches.

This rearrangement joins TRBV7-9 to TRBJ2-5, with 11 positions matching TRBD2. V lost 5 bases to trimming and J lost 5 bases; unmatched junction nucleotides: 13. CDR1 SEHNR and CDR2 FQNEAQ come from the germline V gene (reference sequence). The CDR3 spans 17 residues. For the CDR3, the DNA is TGTGCCAGCAGCGCGGGCCTAGCGGGGGGAATGGGTGAGACCCAGTACTTC. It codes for CASSAGLAGGMGETQYF.

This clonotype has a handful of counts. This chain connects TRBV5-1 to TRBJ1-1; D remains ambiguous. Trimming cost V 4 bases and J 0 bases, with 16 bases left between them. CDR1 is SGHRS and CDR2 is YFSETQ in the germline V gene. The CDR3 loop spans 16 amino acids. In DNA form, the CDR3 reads TGCGCCAGCAGCCCGGAAGTTCTTCCCGTGAACACTGAAGCTTTCTTT. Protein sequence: CASSPEVLPVNTEAFF. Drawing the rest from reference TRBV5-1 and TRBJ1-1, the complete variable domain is KAGVTQTPRYLIKTRGQQVTLSCSPISGHRSVSWYQQTPGQGLQFLFEYFSETQRNKGNFPGRFSGRQFSNSRSEMNVSTLELGDSALYLCASSPEVLPVNTEAFFGQGTRLTVV.

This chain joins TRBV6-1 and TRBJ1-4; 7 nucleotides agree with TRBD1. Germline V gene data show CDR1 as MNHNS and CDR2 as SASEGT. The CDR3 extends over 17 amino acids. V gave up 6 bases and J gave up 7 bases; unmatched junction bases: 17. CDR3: CASSLRAGRGLREKLFF. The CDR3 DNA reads TGTGCCAGCAGCCTAAGGGCGGGGAGGGGGCTTCGTGAAAAACTGTTTTTT.

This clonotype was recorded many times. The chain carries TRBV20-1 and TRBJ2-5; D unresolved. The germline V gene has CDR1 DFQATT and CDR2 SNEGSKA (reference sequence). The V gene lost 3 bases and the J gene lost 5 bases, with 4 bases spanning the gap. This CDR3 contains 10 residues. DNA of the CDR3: TGCAGTGCTAGCTTCGAGACCCAGTACTTC. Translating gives CSASFETQYF.

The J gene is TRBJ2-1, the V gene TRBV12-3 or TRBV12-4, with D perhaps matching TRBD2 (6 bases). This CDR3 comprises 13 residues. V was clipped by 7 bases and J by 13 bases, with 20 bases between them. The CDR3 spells CASIAGTRGYQFF. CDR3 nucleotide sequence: TGTGCCAGCATTGCCGGGACTCGGGGTTACCAGTTCTTC.

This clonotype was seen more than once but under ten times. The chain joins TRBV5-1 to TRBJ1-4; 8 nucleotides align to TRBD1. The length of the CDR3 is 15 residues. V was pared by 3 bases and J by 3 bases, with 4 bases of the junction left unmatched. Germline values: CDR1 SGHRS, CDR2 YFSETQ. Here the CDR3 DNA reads TGCGCCAGCAGCTGGGGACAGGCGTCTAATGAAAAACTGTTTTTT. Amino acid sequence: CASSWGQASNEKLFF.

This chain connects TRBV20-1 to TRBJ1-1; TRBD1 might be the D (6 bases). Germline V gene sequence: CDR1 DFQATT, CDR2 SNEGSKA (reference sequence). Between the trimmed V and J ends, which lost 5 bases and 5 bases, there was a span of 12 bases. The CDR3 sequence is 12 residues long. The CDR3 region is CSAEGGGTEAFF. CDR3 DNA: TGCAGTGCTGAGGGGGGAGGTACTGAAGCTTTCTTT.

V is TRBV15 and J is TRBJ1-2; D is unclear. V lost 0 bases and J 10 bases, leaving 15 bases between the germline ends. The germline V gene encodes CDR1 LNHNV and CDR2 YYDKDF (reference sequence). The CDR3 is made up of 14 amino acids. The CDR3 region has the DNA TGTGCCACCAGCAGAGATTGGGAAACCTTGGACTACACCTTC. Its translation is CATSRDWETLDYTF.